These 23 T cell receptor beta chains were all obtained from the same sample, sequenced in a study of T cell responses to AZD1222 COVID-19 vaccine. Method: immunoSEQ multiplex PCR; TCRdb's copy keeps in-frame clones and lacks some. The table records about 110,000 clones, 80% to 95% of them present only once. Specimen: peripheral blood, collected 28 days after the second AZD1222 dose. The receptors were sampled from an adult who received the AZD1222 COVID-19 vaccine.

V usage is TRBV2 and J usage is TRBJ1-1; possibly TRBD1 for D (5 bases). Germline V gene sequence: CDR1 SNHLY, CDR2 FYNNEI. This CDR3 is built from 13 residues. The germline V and J ends were trimmed by 6 bases and 1 base, with 9 bases remaining between them. The CDR3 DNA reads as TGTGCCAGCAGGCGGGGACGGAACACTGAAGCTTTCTTT. Amino acids: CASRRGRNTEAFF.

The gene calls are TRBV5-1 and TRBJ2-1; TRBD2 agrees at 11 bases. Trimming at V came to 4 bases and at J to 6 bases, leaving 3 bases not matched to a gene. In germline, CDR1 is SGHRS, CDR2 YFSETQ. This CDR3 has 14 residues. CDR3 residues: CASSLSGRGNEQFF. The DNA for the CDR3 is TGCGCCAGCAGCCTTAGCGGGAGGGGCAATGAGCAGTTCTTC.

The V gene is TRBV6-5, the J gene TRBJ2-7, with TRBD1 identical over 7 bases. Trimming took 6 bases from V and 7 from J; bases not matched to a gene: 15. The germline V gene has CDR1 MNHEY and CDR2 SVGAGI. The CDR3 runs 15 residues. The CDR3 loop reads CASSLGTAGTREQYF. CDR3 bases: TGTGCCAGCAGCCTCGGGACAGCCGGGACGAGGGAGCAGTACTTC.

The chain recombines TRBV10-2 with TRBJ2-3; 7 positions match TRBD2. In germline, CDR1 is WSHSY, CDR2 SAAADI. This CDR3 region has 14 residues. V shed 4 bases and J 0 bases; nucleotides not matched to a gene: 1. The chain's CDR3 is CASSVAGSTDTQYF. The CDR3 DNA reads as TGCGCCAGCAGTGTAGCGGGCAGCACAGATACGCAGTATTTT.

The chain recombines TRBV29-1 with TRBJ1-4, with a weak D call TRBD1 (6 bases). Germline V CDR1 and CDR2: SQVTM, ANQGSEA. Between the trimmed V and J ends, which lost 6 bases and 8 bases, there was a span of 16 bases. The CDR3 runs to 13 residues. CDR3 protein: CSVGGREGEKLFF. DNA of the CDR3: TGCAGCGTGGGGGGCAGGGAAGGGGAAAAACTGTTTTTT.

V is TRBV3-1 (or the pseudogene TRBV3-2) and J is TRBJ2-7; D not certain. This CDR3 spans 14 amino acids. Germline assignment: CDR1 LGHDT and CDR2 YNNKEL (reference sequence). Trimming stripped 3 bases from V and 3 bases from J, with 12 bases between. Here the CDR3 reads CASSHLDQVYEQYF. The CDR3 DNA is TGTGCCAGCAGCCATCTGGACCAGGTCTACGAGCAGTACTTC.

This clone was seen just once. The J gene is TRBJ2-7, the V gene TRBV15; D is possibly TRBD1 or TRBD2 (5 bases each). The CDR3 spans 16 residues. Germline CDR1 reads LNHNV; CDR2 reads YYDKDF (reference sequence). Trimming cost V 0 bases and J 1 base, with 13 bases left between them. The CDR3 DNA is TGTGCCACCAGCAGAGAGAGGGACGGCGGATCCTACGAGCAGTACTTC. This gives the protein CATSRERDGGSYEQYF. Full variable domain (outside the CDR3, taken from reference TRBV15 and TRBJ2-7): DAMVIQNPRYQVTQFGKPVTLSCSQTLNHNVMYWYQQKSSQAPKLLFHYYDKDFNNEADTPDNFQSRRPNTSFCFLDIRSPGLGDTAMYLCATSRERDGGSYEQYFGPGTRLTVT.

CDR3 sequence reads: CASSLMGQGSEQYF. The CDR3 DNA reads TGTGCCAGCAGCTTAATGGGACAGGGGAGCGAGCAGTACTTC. V is TRBV7-2 and J is TRBJ2-7; TRBD1 matches at 10 bases. The CDR3 runs to 14 residues. Germline V gene sequence: CDR1 SGHTA, CDR2 FQGNSA. The trim removed 2 bases at V and 6 bases at J, leaving 4 bases unmatched.

The chain employs TRBV27 and TRBJ2-7, with D perhaps assigned TRBD1 or TRBD2 (5 bases each). The CDR3 is made up of 15 amino acids. Germline CDR1 is MNHEY and CDR2 is SMNVEV (reference sequence). V was trimmed by 3 bases and J by 4 bases, leaving 16 bases between them. CDR3 amino acids: CASSFTLGAAYEQYF. Written as DNA, the CDR3 is TGTGCCAGCAGTTTCACTCTCGGGGCTGCATACGAGCAGTACTTC.

This clone has more than one count but fewer than ten. The CDR3 reads CASSIWGAAEQFF. CDR3 bases: TGTGCCAGTAGTATTTGGGGGGCAGCTGAGCAGTTCTTC. This chain links TRBV19 with TRBJ2-1; D tentatively fits TRBD1 or TRBD2 (6 bases each). The CDR3 extends over 13 amino acids. Trimming shortened V by 3 bases and J by 9 bases, and 12 bases separated the two germline ends. Germline loops: CDR1 LNHDA, CDR2 SQIVND (reference sequence).

This sequence joins TRBV6-5 and TRBJ2-7, with D maybe TRBD2 (6 bases). V shed 8 bases and J shed 2 bases, with 19 bases lying between them. CDR1 is MNHEY, CDR2 SVGAGI, per germline. This CDR3 comprises 15 residues. The CDR3 bases are TGTGCCAGCTTTTACCCTCAGGAGGGTACCTACGAGCAGTACTTC. Amino acid sequence: CASFYPQEGTYEQYF.

The rearrangement uses TRBV5-6 and TRBJ1-3; no firm D call. The CDR3 loop spans 16 amino acids. CDR1 SGHDT and CDR2 YYEEEE come from the germline V gene. Trimming cost V 2 bases and J 0 bases, with 12 bases left between them. CDR3 region: CASSLSGRYSGNTIYF. CDR3 bases: TGTGCCAGCAGCTTATCCGGGAGATACTCTGGAAACACCATATATTTT. Based on the CDR3 plus reference TRBV5-6 and TRBJ1-3, the full variable domain is DAGVTQSPTHLIKTRGQQVTLRCSPKSGHDTVSWYQQALGQGPQFIFQYYEEEERQRGNFPDRFSGHQFPNYSSELNVNALLLGDSALYLCASSLSGRYSGNTIYFGEGSWLTVV.

The genes are TRBV10-3 and TRBJ1-2, with TRBD1 matching over 7 bases. CDR3 length equals 13 residues. V dropped 5 bases and J dropped 5; count of bases not matched to a gene: 5. Germline CDR1 and CDR2: ENHRY and SYGVKD. The CDR3 loop is CAISRGQLYGYTF. The CDR3 DNA reads as TGTGCCATCAGTAGGGGACAGCTATATGGCTACACCTTC.

The gene calls are TRBV5-6 and TRBJ2-1; 12 positions match TRBD2. Trimming cost V 3 bases and J 8 bases; bases outside gene matches: 9. Germline CDR1 and CDR2: SGHDT and YYEEEE. This CDR3 spans 16 amino acids. CDR3 protein: CASSSPLAGGPYEQFF. In DNA, the CDR3 is TGTGCCAGCAGCTCACCCCTAGCGGGGGGGCCGTATGAGCAGTTCTTC.

This clone has only one observation. V gene TRBV28 combines with J gene TRBJ1-3; D remains unclear. CDR1 and CDR2 (germline): MDHEN, SYDVKM. V was clipped by 6 bases and J by 0 bases, with 15 bases between them. The CDR3 is 16 amino acids. CDR3 loop: CASSSKSRVSGNTIYF. Here the CDR3 DNA reads TGTGCCAGCAGCTCAAAATCCCGGGTCTCTGGAAACACCATATATTTT.

The sample holds a few counts of this clone. The chain uses TRBV29-1 and TRBJ1-3; a possible D gene is TRBD1 (6 bases). In germline, CDR1 is SQVTM, CDR2 ANQGSEA. This CDR3 has 15 amino acids. V was shortened by 7 bases and J by 8 bases, with 24 bases between the two germline ends. As DNA, the CDR3 is TGCAGCGCCCTTCGGCGAAACAGGGCCGGAGACACCATATATTTT. It encodes CSALRRNRAGDTIYF.

The genes are TRBV6-5 and TRBJ2-5; the D gene is possibly TRBD1 (6 bases). V was cut by 9 bases and J by 1 base, with 12 bases left in between. Germline V lookup: CDR1 MNHEY, CDR2 SVGAGI. The CDR3 spans 13 residues. The chain's CDR3 is CASRQGTQETQYF. The CDR3 DNA follows: TGTGCCAGTCGTCAGGGGACCCAAGAGACCCAGTACTTC.

The chain combines TRBV7-8 with TRBJ1-4; D ambiguous. Germline assignment: CDR1 SGHVS and CDR2 FQNEAQ. The germline V and J ends were trimmed by 2 bases and 0 bases, with 10 bases remaining between them. This CDR3 is 16 amino acids long. In nucleotides, the CDR3 is TGTGCCAGCAGCTTAAGGAGGAGAACAACTAATGAAAAACTGTTTTTT. Residues: CASSLRRRTTNEKLFF. The complete variable domain, with remaining parts taken from reference TRBV7-8 and TRBJ1-4, reads GAGVSQSPRYKVAKRGQDVALRCDPISGHVSLFWYQQALGQGPEFLTYFQNEAQLDKSGLPSDRFFAERPEGSVSTLKIQRTQQEDSAVYLCASSLRRRTTNEKLFFGSGTQLSVL.

The chain uses TRBV9 and TRBJ1-2; tentatively, D is TRBD1 (6 bases). The CDR3 length is 13 residues. Trimming shortened V by 4 bases and J by 2 bases, and 9 bases separated the two germline ends. Germline CDR1 is SGDLS and CDR2 is YYNGEE. CDR3 sequence (DNA): TGTGCCAGCAGCCCCGACAGGAACTATGGCTACACCTTC. It is translated as CASSPDRNYGYTF.

V is TRBV7-9 and J is TRBJ2-3; D not resolved. Germline loops: CDR1 SEHNR, CDR2 FQNEAQ (reference sequence). V lost 1 base and J 2 bases, leaving 10 bases between the germline ends. The CDR3 covers 15 residues. CDR3 amino acids: CASSLGSRFTDTQYF. As DNA, the CDR3 is TGTGCCAGCAGCTTAGGATCGAGGTTCACAGATACGCAGTATTTT.

For the CDR3, the DNA is TGTGCCAGCAAGGGCGGTGGGTGGGAGACCCAGTACTTC. Translation: CASKGGGWETQYF. The genes are TRBV2 and TRBJ2-5; D is unclear. Germline V gene lookup returns CDR1 SNHLY and CDR2 FYNNEI. Between the trimmed V and J ends, which lost 7 bases and 5 bases, there was a span of 14 bases. This CDR3 region has 13 residues.

V is TRBV3-1 (or the pseudogene TRBV3-2) and J is TRBJ1-2; D perhaps matches TRBD1 (5 bases). CDR3 length: 14 amino acids. CDR1 and CDR2 (germline): LGHDT, YNNKEL (reference sequence). Trimming removed 0 bases from V and 2 bases from J, with 7 bases in between. The CDR3 bases are TGTGCCAGCAGCCAAGAGGGGGTCAACTATGGCTACACCTTC. Encoded protein: CASSQEGVNYGYTF.

The DNA of the CDR3 is TGTGCCAGCAGTTTATCGACTAGCGGGGGGAGCACAGATACGCAGTATTTT. Encoded protein: CASSLSTSGGSTDTQYF. The V and J genes are TRBV27 and TRBJ2-3, with 13 bases matching TRBD2. This CDR3 comprises 17 residues. The J segment lost 0 bases and the V segment lost 0 bases, leaving 0 bases of the junction unmatched. Germline CDR1 is MNHEY and CDR2 is SMNVEV (reference sequence).